This T cell receptor beta chain originates from a study of T cell repertoires in cytomegalovirus infection. Study-level information: Used in the study were CMV epitopes, some recently identified and HLA-C-restricted, others well-studied and HLA-B-restricted. It can be stated that public TCR beta signatures indicated CMV infection as well as a matching HLA type. Study findings and constraints: Within the response measured ex vivo, HLA-C-restricted CMV-specific TCR beta clonotypes were dominant. The cumulative frequency of public TCR beta families distinguished individuals who carried CMV together with the relevant HLA.

This clonotype appeared a few times. Its specificity is unknown. In germline, CDR1 is SGHNT, CDR2 YYREEE (reference sequence). The V and J ends lost 1 base and 4 bases respectively, with 9 bases between them. This CDR3 spans 14 amino acids. From the reads, TCRdb called clonotypes with MiXCR, one entry per CDR3 protein. The data show 900,000 to 950,000 distinct CDR3 sequences, around 32% seen once. The sequence derives from a human donor in good health (CMV status not recorded). Some clones in this sample may be carry-over from other donors' samples. Sequenced here: cultured CD8+ T cells from PBMCs, sampled from culture after CMV antigen stimulation. The V call is TRBV5-4, the J call TRBJ1-5; D is unresolved. The CDR3 loop is CASSLSPENQPQHF. The CDR3 DNA reads TGTGCCAGCAGCTTGAGCCCAGAGAATCAGCCCCAGCATTTT.